This T cell receptor beta chain was found in a study of shared clonotypes between healthy human individuals. Healthy and HIV-negative, the adult donors had no recent acute infections or vaccinations. Sequencing used immunoSEQ multiplex PCR; TCRdb keeps in-frame clones, though not all of them. Of 1 million to 1.2 million clones in the sample, around three quarters were seen once. Trimming removed 3 bases from V and 1 base from J, with 9 bases in between. The CDR3 length is 13 residues. In germline, CDR1 is SQVTM, CDR2 ANQGSEA. This chain joins TRBV29-1 and TRBJ1-1, with D hard to call. This sequence was found in a man aged 18 to 29 in good health. Some clones in this sample may be carry-over from other donors' samples. Sequencing was performed on memory CD4+ T cells from PBMCs. The sample's subset: CD45RA-negative fraction. Here the CDR3 DNA reads TGCAGCGTTGAGTGGAGGGCGAACACTGAAGCTTTCTTT. Residues: CSVEWRANTEAFF.